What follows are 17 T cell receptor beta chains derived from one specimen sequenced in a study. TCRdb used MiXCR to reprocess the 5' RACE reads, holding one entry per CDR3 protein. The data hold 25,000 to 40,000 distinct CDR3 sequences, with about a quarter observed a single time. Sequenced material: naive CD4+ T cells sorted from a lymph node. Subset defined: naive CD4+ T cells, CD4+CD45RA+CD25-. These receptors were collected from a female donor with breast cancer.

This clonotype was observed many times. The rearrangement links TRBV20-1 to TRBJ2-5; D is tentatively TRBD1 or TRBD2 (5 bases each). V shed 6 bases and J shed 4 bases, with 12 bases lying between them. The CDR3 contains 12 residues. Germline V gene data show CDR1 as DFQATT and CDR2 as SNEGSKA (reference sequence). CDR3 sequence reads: CSAGVLGETQYF. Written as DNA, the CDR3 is TGCAGTGCGGGGGTGTTAGGAGAGACCCAGTACTTC.

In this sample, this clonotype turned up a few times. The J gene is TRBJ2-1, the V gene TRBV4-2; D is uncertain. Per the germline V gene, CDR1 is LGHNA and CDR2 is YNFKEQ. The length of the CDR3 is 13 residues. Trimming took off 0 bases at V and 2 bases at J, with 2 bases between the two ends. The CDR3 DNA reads TGTGCCAGCAGCCAAGAGGCCTACAATGAGCAGTTCTTC. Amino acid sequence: CASSQEAYNEQFF.

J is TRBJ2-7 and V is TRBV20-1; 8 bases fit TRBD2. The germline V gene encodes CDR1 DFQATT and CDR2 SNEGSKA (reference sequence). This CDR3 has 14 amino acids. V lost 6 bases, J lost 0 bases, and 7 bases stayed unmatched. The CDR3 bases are TGCAGTGCGCGTAGCGGGGTGAGCTCCTACGAGCAGTACTTC. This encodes CSARSGVSSYEQYF.

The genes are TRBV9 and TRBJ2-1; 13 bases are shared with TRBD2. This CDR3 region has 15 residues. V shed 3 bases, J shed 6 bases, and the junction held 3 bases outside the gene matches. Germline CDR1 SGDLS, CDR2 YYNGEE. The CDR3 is CASSGTSGRGNEQFF. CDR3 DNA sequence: TGTGCCAGCAGCGGGACTAGCGGGAGAGGCAATGAGCAGTTCTTC.

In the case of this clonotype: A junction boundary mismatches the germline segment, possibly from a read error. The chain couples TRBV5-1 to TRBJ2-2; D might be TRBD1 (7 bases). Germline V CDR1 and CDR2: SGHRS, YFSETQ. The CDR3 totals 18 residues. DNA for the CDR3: TGCGCCAGCAGCCGCGGCGGGACAGCCGGTGGGAGCACCGGGAAGCTGTTTTTT. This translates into CASSRGGTAGGSTGKLFF.

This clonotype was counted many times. CDR3 DNA sequence: TGTGCCAGCGAACAGGGGGCGCTGGGCTACACCTTC. Protein product: CASEQGALGYTF. The V call is TRBV28, the J call TRBJ1-2, with TRBD1 matching over 9 bases. CDR1 is MDHEN, CDR2 SYDVKM, per germline. The CDR3 loop spans 12 amino acids. J gave up 8 bases and V 8 bases, and 6 bases lay outside the gene matches.

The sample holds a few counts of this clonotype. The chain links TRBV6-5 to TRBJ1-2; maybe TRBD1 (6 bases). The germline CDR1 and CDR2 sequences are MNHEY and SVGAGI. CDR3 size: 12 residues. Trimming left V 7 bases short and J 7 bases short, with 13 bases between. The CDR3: CASKLQGGGYTF. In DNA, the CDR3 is TGTGCCAGCAAGTTACAGGGAGGTGGCTACACCTTC.

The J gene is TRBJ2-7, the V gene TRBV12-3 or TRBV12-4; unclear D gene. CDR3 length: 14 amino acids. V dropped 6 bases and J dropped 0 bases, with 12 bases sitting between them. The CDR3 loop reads CASSLRYSSYEQYF. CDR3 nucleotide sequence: TGTGCCAGCAGCCTTAGGTACAGCTCCTACGAGCAGTACTTC.

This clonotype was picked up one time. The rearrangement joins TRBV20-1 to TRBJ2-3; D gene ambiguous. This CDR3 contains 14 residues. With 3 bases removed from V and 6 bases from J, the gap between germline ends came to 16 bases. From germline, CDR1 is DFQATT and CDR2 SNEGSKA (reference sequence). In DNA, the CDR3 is TGCAGTGCTAGCTTGGACGGGCACGCGGATACGCAGTATTTT. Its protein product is CSASLDGHADTQYF.

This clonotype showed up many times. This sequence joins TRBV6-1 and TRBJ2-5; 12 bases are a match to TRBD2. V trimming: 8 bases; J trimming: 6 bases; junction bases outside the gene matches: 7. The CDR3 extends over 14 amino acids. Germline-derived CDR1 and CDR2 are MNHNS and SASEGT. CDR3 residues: CASQTSGSPKTQYF. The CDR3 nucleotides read TGTGCCAGCCAGACTAGCGGGAGTCCGAAGACCCAGTACTTC.

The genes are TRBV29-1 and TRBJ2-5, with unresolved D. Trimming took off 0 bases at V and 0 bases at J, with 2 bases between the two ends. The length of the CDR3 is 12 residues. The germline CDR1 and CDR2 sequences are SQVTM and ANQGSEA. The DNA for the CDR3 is TGCAGCGTTGAAGATAACCAAGAGACCCAGTACTTC. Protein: CSVEDNQETQYF.

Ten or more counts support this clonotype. The CDR3 DNA sequence: TGCGCCAGCAGCCCCGGCGGACCCCTTTTTGAGCAGTACTTC. Its translation: CASSPGGPLFEQYF. The chain couples TRBV10-1 to TRBJ2-7; D is ambiguous. V was shortened by 6 bases and J by 7 bases, with 19 bases between the two germline ends. The CDR3 sequence is 14 residues long. Germline V lookup: CDR1 WNHNN, CDR2 SYGVQD (reference sequence).

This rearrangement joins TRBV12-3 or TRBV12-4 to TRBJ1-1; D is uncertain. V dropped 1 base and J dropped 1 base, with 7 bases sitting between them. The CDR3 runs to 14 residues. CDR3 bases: TGTGCCAGCAGTTTAGGTGCCTCGAACACTGAAGCTTTCTTT. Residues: CASSLGASNTEAFF.

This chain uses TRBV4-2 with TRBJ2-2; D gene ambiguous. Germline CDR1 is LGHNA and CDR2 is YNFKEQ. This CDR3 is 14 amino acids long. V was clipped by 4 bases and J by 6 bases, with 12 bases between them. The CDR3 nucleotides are TGTGCCAGCAGCCCCCCCCGCGGTGCCGGGGAGCTGTTTTTT. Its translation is CASSPPRGAGELFF.

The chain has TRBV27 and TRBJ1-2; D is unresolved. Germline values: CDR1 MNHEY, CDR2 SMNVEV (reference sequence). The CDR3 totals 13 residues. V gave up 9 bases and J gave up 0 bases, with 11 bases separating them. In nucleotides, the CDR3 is TGTGCCAGGAGAGACCGTGCTAACTATGGCTACACCTTC. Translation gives CARRDRANYGYTF.

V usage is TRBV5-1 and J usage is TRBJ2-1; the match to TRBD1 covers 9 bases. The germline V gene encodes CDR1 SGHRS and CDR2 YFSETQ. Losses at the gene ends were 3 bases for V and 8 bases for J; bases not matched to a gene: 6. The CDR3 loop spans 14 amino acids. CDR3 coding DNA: TGCGCCAGCAGCTCGGGACAGGGTGGTGATGAGCAGTTCTTC. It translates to CASSSGQGGDEQFF.

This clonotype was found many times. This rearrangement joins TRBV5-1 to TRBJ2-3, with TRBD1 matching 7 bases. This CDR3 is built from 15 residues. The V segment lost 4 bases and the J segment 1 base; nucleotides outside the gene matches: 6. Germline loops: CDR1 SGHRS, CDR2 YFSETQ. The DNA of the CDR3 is TGCGCCAGCAGCGCGGACAGGAGCCGCACAGATACGCAGTATTTT. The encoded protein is CASSADRSRTDTQYF.